This T cell receptor beta chain was captured in a study of PD-1 blockade in classical Hodgkin lymphoma. Study-level findings and limits: Why repertoires differed is undefined; disease activity or prior therapy possibly contributed. The baseline diversity of complete responders showed similarity to that of newly diagnosed patients. At C4D1, TCR diversity had climbed significantly for CD4+ cells, though not for CD8+ cells.

Profiling relied on immunoSEQ multiplex PCR, and the TCRdb table lists in-frame clones only, not all of them. This table holds about 24,000 clones, more than 75% found once. In regard to this clone: No antigen is known for it.

The V end lost 3 bases, the J end lost 7 bases, and 10 bases lay between the germline ends. CDR1 is SGDLS and CDR2 is YYNGEE in the germline V gene. The CDR3 is made up of 12 amino acids. Noted time point: cycle 4 day 1 (C4D1), after five to seven weeks of nivolumab. There was relapse after autologous stem cell transplantation in every patient, and there was variation in brentuximab vedotin exposure. This sequence was found in a human donor with classical Hodgkin lymphoma. The chain has TRBV9 and TRBJ2-5; possible D gene TRBD1, 6 bases. The sample consisted of peripheral blood mononuclear cells (PBMCs), taken before the fourth cycle of nivolumab. For the CDR3, the DNA is TGTGCCAGCAGCGGGGACATCGGGACCCAGTACTTC. Its protein product is CASSGDIGTQYF.